The sequence of this TCR beta chain was determined in a study of blood T cell repertoires in COVID-19. Study in general: Samples taken during acute and convalescent COVID-19 were collected in the United States, Italy and Spain. Nucleic acid was either cDNA or gDNA, and it came from T cells, B-cell-depleted T cells, or PBMCs.

In the study's own analysis: Reference gene primer amplification gave nucleated cell count estimates. TCRdb keeps only in-frame clones here, not all; method: immunoSEQ multiplex PCR. V, J and clone size derive from that table, while D and trimming were established from the DNA sequence. The sample includes 50,000 or so clones, 77% of them seen just once. CDR3 size: 14 residues. CDR1 is WSHSY, CDR2 SAAADI, per germline. V gave up 3 bases and J gave up 6 bases, with 13 bases separating them. The sequence was collected from a human donor with active or convalescent COVID-19. The donor label of this sample is uncertain. The rearrangement uses TRBV10-2 and TRBJ2-3; no clear D. Sequenced sample: peripheral blood. The CDR3 DNA reads TGCGCCAGCAGTGATAAGGTAGCATCCGATACGCAGTATTTT. Translation: CASSDKVASDTQYF.